What follows describes a single T cell receptor (beta chain). The data derive from a study of T cell clonotyping in hematopoietic cell transplantation. Time point of the sample: recipient sample about 28 days before transplant, after cytoreduction. V lost 5 bases, J lost 0 bases, and 16 bases lay in between. Germline CDR1 is SNHLY and CDR2 is FYNNEI. The CDR3 has 16 residues. The method was immunoSEQ multiplex PCR; TCRdb's version includes in-frame clones alone and lacks a portion of them. The sample gives some 13,000 clones, over 80% of which show up once; 16% is in the top ten. V and J are TRBV2 and TRBJ1-2; D is undetermined. The starting material was peripheral blood mononuclear cells, obtained before stem cell transplant. The TCR comes from a man aged 60 to 69 with acute myeloid leukemia. Some clones in this sample may be carry-over from other donors' samples. CDR3: CASSPKTSGSNYGYTF. The CDR3 DNA reads TGTGCCAGCAGTCCAAAAACCAGTGGGTCTAACTATGGCTACACCTTC.